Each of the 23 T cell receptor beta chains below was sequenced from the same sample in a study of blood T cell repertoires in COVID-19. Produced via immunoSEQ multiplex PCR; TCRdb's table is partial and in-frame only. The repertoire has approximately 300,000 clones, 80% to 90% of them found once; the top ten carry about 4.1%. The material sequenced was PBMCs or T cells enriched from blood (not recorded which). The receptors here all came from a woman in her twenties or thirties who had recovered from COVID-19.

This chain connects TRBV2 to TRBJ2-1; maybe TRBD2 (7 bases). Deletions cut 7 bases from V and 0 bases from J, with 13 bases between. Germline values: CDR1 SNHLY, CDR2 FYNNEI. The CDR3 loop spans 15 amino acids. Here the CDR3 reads CASTGGGLSYNEQFF. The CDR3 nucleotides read TGTGCCAGCACTGGGGGGGGGCTCTCCTACAATGAGCAGTTCTTC.

This CDR3 reads CASSFGDRTEKLFF. The CDR3, as DNA: TGTGCCAGCAGTTTCGGGGATAGGACTGAAAAACTGTTTTTT. The rearrangement uses TRBV28 and TRBJ1-4; D unclear. Trimming stripped 3 bases from V and 7 bases from J, with 12 bases between. From germline, CDR1 is MDHEN and CDR2 SYDVKM. CDR3 length equals 14 residues.

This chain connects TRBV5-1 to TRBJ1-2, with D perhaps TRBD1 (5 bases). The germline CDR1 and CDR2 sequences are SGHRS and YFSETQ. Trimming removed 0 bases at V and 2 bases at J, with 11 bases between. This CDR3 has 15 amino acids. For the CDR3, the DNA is TGCGCCAGCAGCTTGGAATCGGACATGAACTATGGCTACACCTTC. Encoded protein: CASSLESDMNYGYTF.

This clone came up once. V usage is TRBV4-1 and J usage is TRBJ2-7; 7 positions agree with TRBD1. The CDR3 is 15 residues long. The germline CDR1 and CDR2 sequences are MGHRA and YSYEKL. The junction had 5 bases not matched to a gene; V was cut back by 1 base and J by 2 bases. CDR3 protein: CASSQGTGSTYEQYF. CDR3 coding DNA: TGCGCCAGCAGCCAAGGGACAGGATCCACCTACGAGCAGTACTTC.

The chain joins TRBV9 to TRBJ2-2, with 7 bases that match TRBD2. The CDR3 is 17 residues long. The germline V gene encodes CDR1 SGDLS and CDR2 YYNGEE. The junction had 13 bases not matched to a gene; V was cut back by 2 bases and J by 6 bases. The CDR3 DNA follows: TGTGCCAGCAGCGTCGGTTCTGTGGGAGGGCCTGCCGGGGAGCTGTTTTTT. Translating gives CASSVGSVGGPAGELFF.

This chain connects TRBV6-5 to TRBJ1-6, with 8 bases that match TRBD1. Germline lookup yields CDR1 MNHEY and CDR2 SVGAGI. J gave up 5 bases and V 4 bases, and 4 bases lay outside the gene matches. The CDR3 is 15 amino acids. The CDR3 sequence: CASSLTGDDNSPLHF. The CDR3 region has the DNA TGTGCCAGCAGTTTGACAGGGGACGATAATTCACCCCTCCACTTT.

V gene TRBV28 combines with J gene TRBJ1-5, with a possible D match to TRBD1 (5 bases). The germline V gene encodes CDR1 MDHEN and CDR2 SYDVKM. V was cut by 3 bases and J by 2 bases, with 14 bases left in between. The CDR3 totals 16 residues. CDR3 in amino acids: CASSFGTGVGNQPQHF. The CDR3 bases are TGTGCCAGCAGTTTTGGTACGGGGGTTGGCAATCAGCCCCAGCATTTT. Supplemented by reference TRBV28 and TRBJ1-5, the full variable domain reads DVKVTQSSRYLVKRTGEKVFLECVQDMDHENMFWYRQDPGLGLRLIYFSYDVKMKEKGDIPEGYSVSREKKERFSLILESASTNQTSMYLCASSFGTGVGNQPQHFGDGTRLSIL.

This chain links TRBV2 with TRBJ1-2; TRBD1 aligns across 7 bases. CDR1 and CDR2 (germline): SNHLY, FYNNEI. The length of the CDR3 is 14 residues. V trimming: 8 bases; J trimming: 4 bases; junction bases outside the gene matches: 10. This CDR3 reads CASSRDSKIYGYTF. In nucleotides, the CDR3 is TGTGCCAGCTCCCGGGACAGCAAGATCTATGGCTACACCTTC.

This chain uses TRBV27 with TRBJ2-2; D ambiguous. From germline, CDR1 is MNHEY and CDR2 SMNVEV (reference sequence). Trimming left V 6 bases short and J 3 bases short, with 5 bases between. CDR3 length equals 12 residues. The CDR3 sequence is CASSHDTGELFF. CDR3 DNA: TGTGCCAGCAGCCATGACACCGGGGAGCTGTTTTTT.

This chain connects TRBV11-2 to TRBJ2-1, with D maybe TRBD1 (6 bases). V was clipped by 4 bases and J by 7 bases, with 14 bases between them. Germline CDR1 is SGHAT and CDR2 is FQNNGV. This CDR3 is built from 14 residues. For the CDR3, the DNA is TGTGCCAGCAGCTCCCGGGACATCGTTAATGAGCAGTTCTTC. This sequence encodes CASSSRDIVNEQFF.

CDR3 DNA: TGTGCCAGCAGCCCGACAGAGAACACTGAAGCTTTCTTT. Translation gives CASSPTENTEAFF. The J gene is TRBJ1-1, the V gene TRBV6-5; weak D call: TRBD1 (5 bases). CDR3 length: 13 amino acids. Looked up from germline, CDR1 is MNHEY and CDR2 is SVGAGI. V was cut by 6 bases and J by 1 base, with 9 bases left in between.

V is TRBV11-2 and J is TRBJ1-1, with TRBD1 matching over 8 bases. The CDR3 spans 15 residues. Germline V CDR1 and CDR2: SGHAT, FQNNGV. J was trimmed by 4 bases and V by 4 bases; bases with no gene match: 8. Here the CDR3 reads CASSSGITGGTEAFF. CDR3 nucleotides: TGTGCCAGCAGCTCAGGGATAACAGGGGGCACTGAAGCTTTCTTT.

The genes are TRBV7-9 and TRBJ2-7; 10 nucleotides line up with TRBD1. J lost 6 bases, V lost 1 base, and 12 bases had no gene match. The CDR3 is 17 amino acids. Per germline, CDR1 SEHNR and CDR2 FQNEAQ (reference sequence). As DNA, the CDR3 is TGTGCCAGCAGCTTAGGGGTTCCGGGACAGGGGCTCTCCGAGCAGTACTTC. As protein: CASSLGVPGQGLSEQYF.

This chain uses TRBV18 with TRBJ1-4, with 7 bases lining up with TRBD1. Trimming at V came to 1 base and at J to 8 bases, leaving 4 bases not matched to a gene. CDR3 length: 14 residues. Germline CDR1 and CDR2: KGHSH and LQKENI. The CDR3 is CASSPRDSNEKLFF. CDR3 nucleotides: TGTGCCAGCTCACCACGGGACAGTAACGAAAAACTGTTTTTT.

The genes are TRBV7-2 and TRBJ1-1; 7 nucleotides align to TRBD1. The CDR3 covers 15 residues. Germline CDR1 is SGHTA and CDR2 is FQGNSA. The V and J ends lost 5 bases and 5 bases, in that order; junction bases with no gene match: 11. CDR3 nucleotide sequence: TGTGCCAGCAGCGTCTCGACAGGGTCATTGACTGAAGCTTTCTTT. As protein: CASSVSTGSLTEAFF.

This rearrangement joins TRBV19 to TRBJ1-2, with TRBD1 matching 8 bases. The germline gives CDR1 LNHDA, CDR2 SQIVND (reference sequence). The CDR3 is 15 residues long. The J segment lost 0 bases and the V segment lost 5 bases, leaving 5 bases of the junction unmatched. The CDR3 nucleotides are TGTGCCAGTAGTCAGGGACAGGTTACTAACTATGGCTACACCTTC. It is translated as CASSQGQVTNYGYTF.

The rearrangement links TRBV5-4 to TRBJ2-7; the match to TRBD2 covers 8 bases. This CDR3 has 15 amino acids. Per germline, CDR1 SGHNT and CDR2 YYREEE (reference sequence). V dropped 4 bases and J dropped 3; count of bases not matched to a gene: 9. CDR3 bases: TGTGCCAGCAGCCCCCGGGGGGGAGGTCTCTACGAGCAGTACTTC. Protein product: CASSPRGGGLYEQYF. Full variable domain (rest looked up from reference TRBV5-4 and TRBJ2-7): ETGVTQSPTHLIKTRGQQVTLRCSSQSGHNTVSWYQQALGQGPQFIFQYYREEENGRGNFPPRFSGLQFPNYSSELNVNALELDDSALYLCASSPRGGGLYEQYFGPGTRLTVT.

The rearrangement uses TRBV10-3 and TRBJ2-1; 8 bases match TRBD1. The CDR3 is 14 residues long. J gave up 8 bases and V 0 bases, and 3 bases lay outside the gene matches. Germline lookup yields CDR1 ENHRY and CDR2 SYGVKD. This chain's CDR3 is CAISESLQGDEQFF. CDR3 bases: TGTGCCATCAGTGAGTCGCTACAGGGGGATGAGCAGTTCTTC.

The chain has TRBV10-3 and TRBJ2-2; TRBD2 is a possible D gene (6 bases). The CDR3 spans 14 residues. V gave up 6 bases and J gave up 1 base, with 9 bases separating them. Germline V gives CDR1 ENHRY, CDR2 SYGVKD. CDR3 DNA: TGTGCCATCAGCATAGCGGTGAACACCGGGGAGCTGTTTTTT. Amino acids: CAISIAVNTGELFF.

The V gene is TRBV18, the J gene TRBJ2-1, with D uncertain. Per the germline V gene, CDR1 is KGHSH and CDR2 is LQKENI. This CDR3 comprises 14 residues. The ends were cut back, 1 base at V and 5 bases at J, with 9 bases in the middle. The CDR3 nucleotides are TGTGCCAGCTCACCACTGGCCCTCGACAATGAGCAGTTCTTC. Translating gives CASSPLALDNEQFF.

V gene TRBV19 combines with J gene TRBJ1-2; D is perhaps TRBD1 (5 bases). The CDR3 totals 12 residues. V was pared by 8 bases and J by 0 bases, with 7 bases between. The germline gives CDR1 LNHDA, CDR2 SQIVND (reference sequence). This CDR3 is CASRTPNYGYTF. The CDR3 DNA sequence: TGTGCCAGTCGGACACCTAACTATGGCTACACCTTC.

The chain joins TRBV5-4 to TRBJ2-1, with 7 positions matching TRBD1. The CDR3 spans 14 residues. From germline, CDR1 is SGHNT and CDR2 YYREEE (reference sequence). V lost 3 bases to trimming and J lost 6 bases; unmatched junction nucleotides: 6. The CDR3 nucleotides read TGTGCCAGCAGCTCCACAGGGGCATCCAATGAGCAGTTCTTC. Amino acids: CASSSTGASNEQFF.

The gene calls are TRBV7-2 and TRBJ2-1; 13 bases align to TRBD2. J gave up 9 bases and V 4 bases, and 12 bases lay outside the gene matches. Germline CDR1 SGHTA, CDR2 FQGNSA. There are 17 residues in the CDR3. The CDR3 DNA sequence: TGTGCCAGCAGCTACGGGGGACTAGCGGGAAGCTTTCGTGAGCAGTTCTTC. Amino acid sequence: CASSYGGLAGSFREQFF.